This T cell receptor beta chain was observed in a study of blood T cell repertoires in COVID-19. About the study: COVID-19 samples, acute and convalescent, were from the United States, Italy and Spain. In each case, the material was cDNA or gDNA derived from T cells, B-cell-depleted T cells, or PBMCs.

The Seattle patients joined while their infection was active and were tracked longitudinally afterward. Original methodology: The authors estimated nucleated cell counts from reference gene primer amplification. TCRdb's copy holds only in-frame clones and misses some; the assay was immunoSEQ multiplex PCR. That table furnishes V, J and clone size, whereas the DNA furnished D and trimming. The sample contains under 200,000 clones, approximately 90% of which appear only once. This CDR3 spans 16 amino acids. V shed 1 base and J shed 2 bases, with 14 bases lying between them. Germline V gene sequence: CDR1 MDHEN, CDR2 SYDVKM.

The sample comprised peripheral blood. This clonotype was sampled from a woman in her 70s with COVID-19, enrolled during active disease. V gene TRBV28 combines with J gene TRBJ1-2; D gene uncertain. CDR3 DNA sequence: TGTGCCAGCAGTTTATATTCAGGCCAACTCAACTATGGCTACACCTTC. This sequence encodes CASSLYSGQLNYGYTF.